This note documents a single T cell receptor (beta chain) sequence. The entry originates in a study of blood T cell repertoires in COVID-19. Study as a whole: Sites in the United States, Italy and Spain provided acute and convalescent COVID-19 samples. The cDNA or gDNA used as material had been derived from T cells, B-cell-depleted T cells, or PBMCs.

The CDR3 loop spans 16 amino acids. V shed 2 bases and J shed 0 bases, with 11 bases lying between them. CDR1 is KGHSH and CDR2 is LQKENI in the germline V gene. Authors' data handling: Reference gene primer amplification in the assay estimated nucleated cell counts. Produced via immunoSEQ multiplex PCR; TCRdb's table is partial and in-frame only. The V and J calls and clone size were taken over from that table, and D and trimming were inferred from the DNA. The sample records roughly 52,000 clones, approximately 85% being singletons. The sample comprised peripheral blood. The V gene is TRBV18, the J gene TRBJ1-3; perhaps TRBD1 as D (5 bases). The sequence came from a human donor in a cohort sampled during active COVID-19. CDR3 in DNA: TGTGCCAGCTCACCAGACAGCCAGGACTCTGGAAACACCATATATTTT. It translates to CASSPDSQDSGNTIYF. The whole variable domain, filled in from reference TRBV18 and TRBJ1-3, reads NAGVMQNPRHLVRRRGQEARLRCSPMKGHSHVYWYRQLPEEGLKFMVYLQKENIIDESGMPKERFSAEFPKEGPSILRIQQVVRGDSAAYFCASSPDSQDSGNTIYFGEGSWLTVV.